This T cell receptor (beta chain) was captured by sequencing in a study of T cell repertoires in cytomegalovirus infection. Study information: Evidence of both CMV infection and a matching HLA type came from public TCR beta signatures. Regarding the study as a whole: In two of eight donors, the top clonotype was HLA-C-restricted CMV-specific.

CDR3 size: 12 residues. Trimming cost V 8 bases and J 9 bases, with 11 bases left between them. Germline V gene lookup returns CDR1 MDHEN and CDR2 SYDVKM. TCRdb ran MiXCR on the reads and lists one entry per CDR3 protein. Here the sample spans more than 650,000 distinct CDR3 sequences, roughly 36% being singletons. Ten or more counts support this clonotype. Its antigen remains unknown. The rearrangement uses TRBV28 and TRBJ1-6; D is ambiguous. This TCR derives from a human donor in good health (CMV status not recorded). Some clones in this sample may be carry-over from other donors' samples. Sequenced material: PBMCs. The CDR3 loop reads CASAVISSPLHF. The CDR3 bases are TGTGCCAGCGCCGTGATTAGTTCACCCCTCCACTTT.